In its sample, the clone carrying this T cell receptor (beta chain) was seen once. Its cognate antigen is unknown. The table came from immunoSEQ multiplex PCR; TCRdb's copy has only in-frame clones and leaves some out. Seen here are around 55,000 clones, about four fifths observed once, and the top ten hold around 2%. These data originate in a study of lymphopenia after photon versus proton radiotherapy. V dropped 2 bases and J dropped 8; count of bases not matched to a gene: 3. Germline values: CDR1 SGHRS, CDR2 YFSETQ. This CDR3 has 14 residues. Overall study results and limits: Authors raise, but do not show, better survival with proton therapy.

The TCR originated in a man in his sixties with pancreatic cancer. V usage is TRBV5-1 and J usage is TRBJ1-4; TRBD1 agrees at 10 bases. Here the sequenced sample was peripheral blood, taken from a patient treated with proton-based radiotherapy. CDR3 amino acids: CASSFDRGREKLFF. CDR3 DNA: TGCGCCAGCAGCTTCGACAGGGGGCGCGAAAAACTGTTTTTT.